This T cell receptor beta chain was recovered during a study of blood T cell repertoires in COVID-19. Overall study context: Samples of COVID-19 (acute and convalescent) were obtained from the United States, Italy and Spain. Sample material is recorded as cDNA or gDNA derived from T cells, B-cell-depleted T cells, or PBMCs.

Original methodology: Reference gene primer amplification in the assay estimated nucleated cell counts. Assay: immunoSEQ multiplex PCR; the TCRdb copy retains only in-frame clones and omits some. Clone size and the V and J calls come from that table; the DNA yielded D and trimming. The sample includes hundreds of thousands of clones, about nine tenths of them seen just once. This clone has a handful of counts. Germline loops: CDR1 MNHEY, CDR2 SVGEGT. The CDR3 is 14 residues long. Trimming removed 6 bases from V and 9 bases from J; junction bases left unmatched: 8. The sequencing sample was made of peripheral blood. The source is a woman aged 45-65 years with COVID-19, enrolled during active disease. The chain combines TRBV6-2 or TRBV6-3 with TRBJ1-6, with 7 bases matching TRBD1. In nucleotides, the CDR3 is TGTGCCAGCAGCTTACAGGGGTTGGGTTCACCCCTCCACTTT. It yields the protein CASSLQGLGSPLHF.